This T cell receptor (beta chain) was observed in a study of technical replicates of blood from several donors. The length of the CDR3 is 12 residues. Trimming took 5 bases from V and 2 from J, leaving 7 bases between them. CDR1 and CDR2 (germline): SQVTM, ANQGSEA. Using immunoSEQ multiplex PCR, the repertoire was profiled, and TCRdb retains in-frame clones only, with some absent. The top ten clones hold under 6.5% of a sample with tens of thousands of clones, 80% to 90% of them seen once. The specimen was PBMCs. The rearrangement links TRBV29-1 to TRBJ2-1; possible D gene TRBD2, 5 bases. The source is a human donor in good health. Some clones in this sample may be carry-over from other donors' samples. The CDR3 DNA is TGCAGCGTTCTCGGGACCTACAATGAGCAGTTCTTC. Translating it yields CSVLGTYNEQFF.